A single sample gave rise to the 17 T cell receptor beta chains below, sequenced in a study of CD8+CD57+ T cells in acquired aplastic anemia. Profiling of TCR beta VDJ combinations and CDR3 sequences used genomic DNA as template. One entry per CDR3 protein results from TCRdb running MiXCR on the reads. The table has about 150,000 distinct CDR3 sequences, around two fifths seen once. Sequencing was done on a sample of sorted CD4+, CD8+, or CD8+CD57+ T cells (not recorded which) from PBMCs. The receptors originated from a human donor in good health, serving as a control.

This clonotype was seen only a few times. In DNA, the CDR3 is TGTGCCAGCAGCCTCATGACCCCTAATGAAAAACTGTTTTTT. Translating it yields CASSLMTPNEKLFF. This chain links TRBV3-1 with TRBJ1-4; D unclear. The CDR3 spans 14 residues. Germline lookup yields CDR1 LGHDT and CDR2 YNNKEL (reference sequence). V was shortened by 4 bases and J by 3 bases, with 9 bases between the two germline ends.

This clonotype has a count of ten or more. The rearrangement links TRBV6-1 to TRBJ1-5, with 9 nucleotides matching TRBD1. Per the germline V gene, CDR1 is MNHNS and CDR2 is SASEGT. This CDR3 has 14 residues. V gave up 6 bases and J gave up 9 bases; unmatched junction bases: 9. The CDR3 region has the DNA TGTGCCAGCAGGGGACAGGGTAGAGATCGGCCCCAGCATTTT. The encoded protein is CASRGQGRDRPQHF.

The table lists this clonotype with a few counts. This chain links TRBV20-1 with TRBJ2-3; D possibly uses TRBD1 or TRBD2 (6 bases each). Germline CDR1 is DFQATT and CDR2 is SNEGSKA (reference sequence). The CDR3 consists of 16 residues. The V end was cut by 3 bases, the J end by 1 base, with 17 bases between. The CDR3 reads CSASPRSGGRTDTQYF. CDR3 in DNA: TGCAGTGCTAGTCCCCGGTCTGGGGGGCGCACAGATACGCAGTATTTT.

The J gene is TRBJ1-3, the V gene TRBV2; weak D call: TRBD1 (6 bases). This CDR3 contains 14 residues. The germline V gene has CDR1 SNHLY and CDR2 FYNNEI. V lost 8 bases, J lost 4 bases, and 15 bases lay in between. This CDR3 is CASGLQGMGNTIYF. The DNA for the CDR3 is TGTGCCAGCGGACTACAGGGTATGGGAAACACCATATATTTT.

This chain connects TRBV18 to TRBJ2-2; D is undetermined. CDR1 is KGHSH and CDR2 is LQKENI in the germline V gene. Trimming pared 5 bases from V and 8 bases from J, leaving 12 bases between. The CDR3 runs to 13 residues. The chain's CDR3 is CASSVTVSGELFF. The CDR3 nucleotides read TGTGCCAGCTCAGTGACTGTCTCAGGGGAGCTGTTTTTT.

The gene calls are TRBV29-1 and TRBJ2-7, with TRBD1 as a possible D gene (6 bases). The CDR3 runs to 13 residues. V was shortened by 2 bases and J by 4 bases, with 12 bases between the two germline ends. Germline loops: CDR1 SQVTM, CDR2 ANQGSEA. This CDR3 reads CSVELDSGYEQYF. The CDR3 DNA sequence: TGCAGCGTTGAATTGGACAGTGGGTACGAGCAGTACTTC.

There are a few counts of this clonotype. A read error is possible here, since a much larger clone lies one base away. The chain is built from TRBV14 and TRBJ2-7; 8 nucleotides match TRBD1. This CDR3 spans 14 amino acids. The germline CDR1 and CDR2 sequences are SGHDN and FVKESK. The CDR3 protein is CGSSHRQGSGEQYF. Written as DNA, the CDR3 is TGTGGCAGCAGCCATAGACAGGGGTCTGGTGAGCAGTACTTC.

About this clonotype: Germline and junction disagree at one end, which may indicate a read error. The J gene is TRBJ1-1, the V gene TRBV18; perhaps TRBD1 as D (6 bases). The CDR3 consists of 14 residues. Germline assignment: CDR1 KGHSH and CDR2 LQKENI. The CDR3 loop reads CASNTHRVGTETFF. In DNA, the CDR3 is TGTGCCAGCAATACTCACAGGGTGGGCACTGAAACTTTCTTT.

Notes on this clonotype: With a much larger clone just one base away, this may be a read error. The chain combines TRBV2 with TRBJ2-3, with 11 bases fitting TRBD2. The CDR3 length is 14 residues. From germline, CDR1 is SNHLY and CDR2 FYNNEI. V lost 6 bases to trimming and J lost 4 bases; unmatched junction nucleotides: 3. The CDR3 sequence is CASRTSGGADTQYF. The DNA for the CDR3 is TGTGCCAGCAGAACTAGCGGGGGAGCAGATACGCAGTATTTT.

The chain is built from TRBV11-1 and TRBJ1-2; a weak D match, TRBD1 (5 bases). Germline CDR1 SGHAT, CDR2 FQDESV (reference sequence). Deletions cut 5 bases from V and 2 bases from J, with 18 bases between. The CDR3 is 16 amino acids. CDR3 sequence: CASSAPPGGGNYGYTF. In DNA form, the CDR3 reads TGTGCCAGCAGCGCTCCTCCGGGGGGGGGGAACTATGGCTACACCTTC.

This clonotype appeared many times. The rearrangement joins TRBV2 to TRBJ1-1; no definite D call. The CDR3 sequence is 14 residues long. The ends were cut back, 8 bases at V and 5 bases at J, with 18 bases in the middle. CDR1 is SNHLY, CDR2 FYNNEI, per germline. Here the CDR3 reads CASEWRALGTEAFF. In nucleotides, the CDR3 is TGTGCCAGCGAATGGAGGGCGCTTGGGACTGAAGCTTTCTTT.

The chain carries TRBV27 and TRBJ2-2; D may be TRBD1 (6 bases). CDR3 length equals 15 residues. Germline CDR1 MNHEY, CDR2 SMNVEV (reference sequence). The germline V and J ends were trimmed by 2 bases and 5 bases, with 12 bases remaining between them. The DNA of the CDR3 is TGTGCCAGCAGTTTAAGCAGGGGATTGACCGGGGAGCTGTTTTTT. Amino acids: CASSLSRGLTGELFF.

Notes on this clonotype: This sequence may be a read error, since a much larger clone differs from it by one base. The V and J genes are TRBV5-1 and TRBJ2-1, with TRBD2 as a possible D gene (5 bases). V shed 4 bases and J shed 0 bases, with 11 bases lying between them. The CDR3 spans 15 residues. CDR1 is SGHRS and CDR2 is YFSETQ in the germline V gene. The CDR3 reads CASSESGGSYNEQFF. The CDR3 nucleotides are TGCGCCAGCAGCGAGTCCGGAGGCTCCTACAATGAGCAGTTCTTC. Full variable domain (missing parts from reference TRBV5-1 and TRBJ2-1): KAGVTQTPRYLIKTRGQQVTLSCSPISGHRSVSWYQQTPGQGLQFLFEYFSETQRNKGNFPGRFSGRQFSNSRSEMNVSTLELGDSALYLCASSESGGSYNEQFFGPGTRLTVL.

The J gene is TRBJ2-3, the V gene TRBV6-1; 7 nucleotides agree with TRBD1. After removal of 6 bases from V and 2 bases from J, the junction contained 5 bases not matched to a gene. CDR3 length: 14 residues. CDR1 MNHNS and CDR2 SASEGT come from the germline V gene. CDR3 sequence: CASSGTALTDTQYF. CDR3 bases: TGTGCCAGCAGCGGGACAGCACTCACAGATACGCAGTATTTT.

This chain uses TRBV7-2 with TRBJ1-2; 7 positions match TRBD1. The germline V gene encodes CDR1 SGHTA and CDR2 FQGNSA. V dropped 8 bases and J dropped 5; count of bases not matched to a gene: 5. This CDR3 region has 12 residues. The CDR3 DNA follows: TGTGCCAGCGAGGGGGCGGGGTATGGCTACACCTTC. It codes for CASEGAGYGYTF.

This chain links TRBV9 with TRBJ1-1; no firm D call. The CDR3 has 12 amino acids. V shed 4 bases and J shed 5 bases, with 9 bases lying between them. Germline assignment: CDR1 SGDLS and CDR2 YYNGEE. The CDR3 region has the DNA TGTGCCAGCAGCAACCTGGGGACTGAAGCTTTCTTT. It translates to CASSNLGTEAFF. The whole variable domain, filled in from reference TRBV9 and TRBJ1-1, reads DSGVTQTPKHLITATGQRVTLRCSPRSGDLSVYWYQQSLDQGLQFLIQYYNGEERAKGNILERFSAQQFPDLHSELNLSSLELGDSALYFCASSNLGTEAFFGQGTRLTVV.

This sequence joins TRBV15 and TRBJ2-1; weak D call: TRBD2 (5 bases). Germline assignment: CDR1 LNHNV and CDR2 YYDKDF (reference sequence). The CDR3 is 15 amino acids. V lost 0 bases to trimming and J lost 2 bases, with 8 bases between them. The CDR3 spells CATSREAGPYNEQFF. The CDR3 DNA reads as TGTGCCACCAGCAGAGAGGCGGGCCCCTACAATGAGCAGTTCTTC.